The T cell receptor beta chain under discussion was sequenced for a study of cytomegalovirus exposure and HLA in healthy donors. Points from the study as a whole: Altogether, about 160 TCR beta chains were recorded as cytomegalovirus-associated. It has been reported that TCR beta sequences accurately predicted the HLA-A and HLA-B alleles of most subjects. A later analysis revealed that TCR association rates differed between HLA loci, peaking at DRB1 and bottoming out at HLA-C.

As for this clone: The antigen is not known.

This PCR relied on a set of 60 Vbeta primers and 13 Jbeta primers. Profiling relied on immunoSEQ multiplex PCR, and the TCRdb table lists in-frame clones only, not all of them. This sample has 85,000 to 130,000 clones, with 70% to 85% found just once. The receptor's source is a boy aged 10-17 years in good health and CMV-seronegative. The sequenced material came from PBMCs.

CDR3 in amino acids: CASSYTANYGYTF. The DNA of the CDR3 is TGTGCCAGCAGTTACACCGCTAACTATGGCTACACCTTC. V usage is TRBV2 and J usage is TRBJ1-2; D is undetermined. The V gene's germline CDR1 is SNHLY and CDR2 FYNNEI. V lost 5 bases to trimming and J lost 0 bases, with 7 bases between them. The CDR3 is made up of 13 amino acids.